This TCR beta chain came from a study of cytomegalovirus exposure and HLA in healthy donors. This clone was seen only a few times. Its antigen is not known. CDR3 length: 15 residues. Trimming cost V 3 bases and J 2 bases, with 12 bases left between them. Germline V gene data show CDR1 as SGHKS and CDR2 as YYEKEE (reference sequence). The PCR used 60 Vbeta and 13 Jbeta primers. Some clones are missing from TCRdb's copy, which holds only in-frame ones; the method was immunoSEQ multiplex PCR. The sample holds about 200,000 clones, roughly four fifths seen once. Study-level findings and limits: One variant, a missense change in DCLRE1C, was linked in a later analysis to TCR beta V- and J-gene trimming.

The genes are TRBV5-5 and TRBJ2-1; the D gene is possibly TRBD2 (5 bases). Input material: PBMCs. This clonotype was obtained from a man in his thirties or forties in good health and CMV-seronegative. The CDR3 region is CASSSEREAYNEQFF. The CDR3 nucleotides read TGTGCCAGCAGCTCCGAACGGGAAGCCTACAATGAGCAGTTCTTC.